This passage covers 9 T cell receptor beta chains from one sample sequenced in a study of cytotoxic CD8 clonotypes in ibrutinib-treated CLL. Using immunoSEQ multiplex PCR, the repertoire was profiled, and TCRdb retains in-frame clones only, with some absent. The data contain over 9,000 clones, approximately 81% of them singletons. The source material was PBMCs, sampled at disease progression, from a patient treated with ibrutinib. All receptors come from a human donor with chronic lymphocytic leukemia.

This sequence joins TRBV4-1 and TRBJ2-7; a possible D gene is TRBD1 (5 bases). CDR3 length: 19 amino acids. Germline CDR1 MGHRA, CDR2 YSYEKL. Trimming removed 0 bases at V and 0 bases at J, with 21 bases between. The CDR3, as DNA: TGCGCCAGCAGCCAAGAAGTTGGTCTTTTGACAGCGAGCTCCTACGAGCAGTACTTC. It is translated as CASSQEVGLLTASSYEQYF.

The CDR3 loop reads CAISAVTANPYEQYF. In DNA, the CDR3 is TGTGCCATCAGTGCTGTGACAGCTAACCCCTACGAGCAGTACTTC. The chain is built from TRBV10-3 and TRBJ2-7; the D gene is possibly TRBD1 (5 bases). The ends were cut back, 4 bases at V and 2 bases at J, with 15 bases in the middle. The CDR3 loop spans 15 amino acids. Germline V lookup: CDR1 ENHRY, CDR2 SYGVKD.

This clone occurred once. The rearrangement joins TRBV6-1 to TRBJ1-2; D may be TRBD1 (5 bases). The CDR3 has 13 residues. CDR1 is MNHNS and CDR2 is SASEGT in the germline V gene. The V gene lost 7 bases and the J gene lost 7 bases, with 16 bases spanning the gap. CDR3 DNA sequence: TGTGCCAGCATCCCCCTGACAGATCCTGGCTACACCTTC. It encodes CASIPLTDPGYTF.

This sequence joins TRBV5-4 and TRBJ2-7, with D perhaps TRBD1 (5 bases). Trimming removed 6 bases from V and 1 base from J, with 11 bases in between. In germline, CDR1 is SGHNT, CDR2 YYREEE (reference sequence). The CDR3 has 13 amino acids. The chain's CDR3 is CASNFQGSYEQYF. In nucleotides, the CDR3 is TGTGCCAGCAACTTTCAGGGATCCTACGAGCAGTACTTC.

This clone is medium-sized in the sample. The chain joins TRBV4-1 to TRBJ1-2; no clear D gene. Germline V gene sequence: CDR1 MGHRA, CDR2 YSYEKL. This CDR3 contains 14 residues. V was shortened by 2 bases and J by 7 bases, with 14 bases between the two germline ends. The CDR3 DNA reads TGCGCCAGCAGCCAAAGTGAGACACCTGGTGGCTACACCTTC. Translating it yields CASSQSETPGGYTF.

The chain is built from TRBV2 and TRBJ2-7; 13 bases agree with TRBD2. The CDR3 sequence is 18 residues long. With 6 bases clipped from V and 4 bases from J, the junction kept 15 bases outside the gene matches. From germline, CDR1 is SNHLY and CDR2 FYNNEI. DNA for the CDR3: TGTGCCAGCAGGGGACCCGGGACTAGCGGGGAGGGCCTTTACGAGCAGTACTTC. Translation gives CASRGPGTSGEGLYEQYF. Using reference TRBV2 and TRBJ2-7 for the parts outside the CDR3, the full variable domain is EPEVTQTPSHQVTQMGQEVILRCVPISNHLYFYWYRQILGQKVEFLVSFYNNEISEKSEIFDDQFSVERPDGSNFTLKIRSTKLEDSAMYFCASRGPGTSGEGLYEQYFGPGTRLTVT.

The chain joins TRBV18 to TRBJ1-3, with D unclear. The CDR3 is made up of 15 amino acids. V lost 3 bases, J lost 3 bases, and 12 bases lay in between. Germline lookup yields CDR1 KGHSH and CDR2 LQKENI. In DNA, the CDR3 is TGTGCCAGCTCACCGATCGACACTGTTGGAAACACCATATATTTT. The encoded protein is CASSPIDTVGNTIYF.

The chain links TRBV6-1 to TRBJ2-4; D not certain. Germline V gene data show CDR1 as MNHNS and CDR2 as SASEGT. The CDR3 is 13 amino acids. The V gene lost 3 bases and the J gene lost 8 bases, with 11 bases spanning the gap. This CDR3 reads CASSEGNIDIQYF. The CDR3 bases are TGTGCCAGCAGTGAGGGAAATATAGACATTCAGTACTTC.

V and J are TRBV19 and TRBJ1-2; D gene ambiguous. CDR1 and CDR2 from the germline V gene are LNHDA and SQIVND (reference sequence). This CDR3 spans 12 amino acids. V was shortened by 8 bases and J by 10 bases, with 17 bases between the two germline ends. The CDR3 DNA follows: TGTGCCAGTTCCGACGGAGGGCCTTACTACACCTTC. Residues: CASSDGGPYYTF.